This T cell receptor (beta chain) was captured in a study of radiotherapy plus CTLA-4 blockade in lung cancer. Whole-study context: Of all patients, 15% to 20% responded objectively and approximately 31% showed disease control. Study-wide points: Researchers report tumor-derived TCR clones expanding in blood after radiotherapy plus ipilimumab.

Those patients who had chemo-refractory metastatic non-small-cell lung cancer were given focal radiation along with CTLA-4 blockade through ipilimumab. For this clone: Its matching antigen is unknown.

The CDR3 is made up of 13 amino acids. The germline V gene encodes CDR1 SQVTM and CDR2 ANQGSEA. V lost 4 bases to trimming and J lost 0 bases, with 7 bases between them. Some clones are missing from TCRdb's copy, which holds only in-frame ones; the method was immunoSEQ multiplex PCR. The sample consists of 75,000 to 100,000 clones, about four fifths of them appearing once. This specimen consisted of peripheral blood, obtained from a patient treated with radiotherapy plus ipilimumab. The clonotype was recovered from a human donor with non-small cell lung cancer who had a partial response to radiotherapy plus ipilimumab. Some clones in this sample may be carry-over from other donors' samples. This chain connects TRBV29-1 to TRBJ1-5; D not resolved. CDR3 protein: CSVGRDSNQPQHF. In DNA form, the CDR3 reads TGCAGCGTTGGACGGGATAGCAATCAGCCCCAGCATTTT.